This T cell receptor (beta chain) was captured in a study of response to subunit inactivated influenza vaccine. The CDR3 loop spans 14 amino acids. Trimming pared 3 bases from V and 5 bases from J, leaving 14 bases between. Germline loops: CDR1 DFQATT, CDR2 SNEGSKA (reference sequence). Via MiXCR, TCRdb re-called the RT-PCR reads, giving one row per CDR3 protein. The sample includes 450,000 to 600,000 distinct CDR3 sequences, approximately 7.1% seen only once; the top ten take approximately 13%. This clonotype came up a few times. The V and J genes are TRBV20-1 and TRBJ2-1; unclear D gene. This sample comprised PBMCs from blood, obtained about 24 months after vaccination. This receptor was taken from a man between 50 and 69 years old who received an inactivated influenza vaccine. The DNA of the CDR3 is TGCAGTGCTAGTACCCTGGACCATAACAATGAGCAGTTCTTC. Translation: CSASTLDHNNEQFF.